These 27 T cell receptor beta chains share one sample of origin, sequenced in a study of Ad26.COV2.S vaccination and SARS-CoV-2 variants. Treatment described: some 20 received Ad26.COV2.S at low or high dose, single or two shots; several received placebo; per-sample allocation not given. The investigators took samples on day 63 after the first vaccine or placebo injection. Sequencing used immunoSEQ multiplex PCR; TCRdb keeps in-frame clones, though not all of them. The sample contains roughly 500,000 clones, about 88% of which appear only once. Specimen: peripheral blood, collected in a trial of Ad26.COV2.S vaccine versus placebo. These receptors all stem from a person aged 18-65 years who received the Ad26.COV2.S COVID-19 vaccine or a placebo.

The chain links TRBV5-4 to TRBJ2-5, with D maybe TRBD2 (6 bases). Germline V gene data show CDR1 as SGHNT and CDR2 as YYREEE (reference sequence). V was trimmed by 4 bases and J by 5 bases, leaving 15 bases between them. This CDR3 spans 14 amino acids. The CDR3 coding sequence is TGTGCCAGCAGCGCGCCCGGGGGTGTGGAGACCCAGTACTTC. Its translation is CASSAPGGVETQYF.

The V call is TRBV11-2, the J call TRBJ2-7; D possibly corresponds to TRBD1 (5 bases). The CDR3 is 16 residues long. V lost 5 bases, J lost 3 bases, and 20 bases lay in between. Germline values: CDR1 SGHAT, CDR2 FQNNGV. CDR3 loop: CASSERPNPQVYEQYV. Written as DNA, the CDR3 is TGTGCCAGCAGCGAAAGACCGAACCCACAGGTCTACGAGCAGTACGTC.

The chain couples TRBV6-6 to TRBJ1-5; TRBD1 might be the D (5 bases). The CDR3 has 14 amino acids. Germline CDR1 is MNHNY and CDR2 is SVGAGI (reference sequence). V dropped 10 bases and J dropped 3 bases, with 16 bases sitting between them. The CDR3 nucleotides are TGTGCCACCCGGAAGGGGCAGCACAATCAGCCCCAGCATTTT. Its protein product is CATRKGQHNQPQHF.

The J gene is TRBJ2-4, the V gene TRBV6-5; TRBD2 is a possible D gene (7 bases). This CDR3 is 13 amino acids long. The germline gives CDR1 MNHEY, CDR2 SVGAGI. The V gene lost 6 bases and the J gene lost 5 bases, with 11 bases spanning the gap. The CDR3 nucleotides are TGTGCCAGCAGCAGAGGGGGGGAAAACATTCAGTACTTC. Protein sequence: CASSRGGENIQYF.

The chain recombines TRBV11-2 with TRBJ2-2; TRBD2 aligns across 8 bases. J gave up 3 bases and V 3 bases, and 12 bases lay outside the gene matches. CDR1 and CDR2 (germline): SGHAT, FQNNGV. The CDR3 runs 18 residues. This chain's CDR3 is CASSFSYPSGQYTGELFF. CDR3 in DNA: TGTGCCAGCAGCTTCTCATATCCTAGCGGGCAATACACCGGGGAGCTGTTTTTT.

About this clone: Additional DNA sequences in this sample encode the identical CDR3. J is TRBJ1-4 and V is TRBV18; D not certain. Germline V lookup: CDR1 KGHSH, CDR2 LQKENI. The CDR3 has 13 residues. V lost 3 bases to trimming and J lost 8 bases, with 10 bases between them. The CDR3 bases are TGTGCCAGCTCACCCGGAACCGGGGAAAAACTGTTTTTT. This gives the protein CASSPGTGEKLFF.

The chain carries TRBV28 and TRBJ1-1; D remains ambiguous. The CDR3 loop spans 13 amino acids. V was shortened by 3 bases and J by 4 bases, with 9 bases between the two germline ends. Per germline, CDR1 MDHEN and CDR2 SYDVKM. Here the CDR3 DNA reads TGTGCCAGCAGTTTTGAGGAGGGCACTGAAGCTTTCTTT. Its protein is CASSFEEGTEAFF. The full variable domain, rest sourced from reference TRBV28 and TRBJ1-1, is DVKVTQSSRYLVKRTGEKVFLECVQDMDHENMFWYRQDPGLGLRLIYFSYDVKMKEKGDIPEGYSVSREKKERFSLILESASTNQTSMYLCASSFEEGTEAFFGQGTRLTVV.

The J gene is TRBJ1-2, the V gene TRBV18; TRBD1 matches at 9 bases. J gave up 6 bases and V 3 bases, and 5 bases lay outside the gene matches. Germline loops: CDR1 KGHSH, CDR2 LQKENI. This CDR3 is built from 14 residues. DNA for the CDR3: TGTGCCAGCTCACCCGGGACAGGGACGGATGGCTACACCTTC. It encodes CASSPGTGTDGYTF.

In its sample, this clone was seen once. The chain has TRBV2 and TRBJ2-7; TRBD1 is a possible D gene (5 bases). Looked up from germline, CDR1 is SNHLY and CDR2 is FYNNEI. Trimming removed 7 bases from V and 7 bases from J, with 17 bases in between. The CDR3 sequence is 13 residues long. This chain's CDR3 is CASTEYARGEQYV. CDR3 nucleotide sequence: TGTGCCAGCACAGAGTACGCTAGGGGTGAGCAGTACGTC.

V usage is TRBV7-2 and J usage is TRBJ1-3, with D unresolved. V dropped 5 bases and J dropped 0 bases, with 17 bases sitting between them. The germline CDR1 and CDR2 sequences are SGHTA and FQGNSA. This CDR3 has 17 amino acids. CDR3 residues: CASSPAPPAISGNTIYF. The CDR3 DNA follows: TGTGCCAGCAGCCCCGCGCCACCGGCCATCTCTGGAAACACCATATATTTT.

The genes are TRBV7-2 and TRBJ1-1; the D is unclear. V was pared by 5 bases and J by 1 base, with 14 bases between. Germline assignment: CDR1 SGHTA and CDR2 FQGNSA. CDR3 length equals 15 residues. The CDR3 DNA sequence: TGTGCCAGCAGCCCTCAGACGGGGAAGAACACTGAAGCTTTCTTT. It yields the protein CASSPQTGKNTEAFF.

This clone has only one observation. The CDR3 here is CASSSHRGLGTGELFF. In DNA, the CDR3 is TGTGCCAGCAGTTCCCACAGGGGGCTAGGGACCGGGGAGCTGTTTTTT. The gene calls are TRBV28 and TRBJ2-2; 9 bases match TRBD1. V dropped 4 bases and J dropped 5; count of bases not matched to a gene: 8. The CDR3 totals 16 residues. Per germline, CDR1 MDHEN and CDR2 SYDVKM.

The V gene is TRBV7-9, the J gene TRBJ2-5; D remains ambiguous. This CDR3 comprises 14 residues. Per the germline V gene, CDR1 is SEHNR and CDR2 is FQNEAQ (reference sequence). V lost 5 bases to trimming and J lost 1 base, with 11 bases between them. For the CDR3, the DNA is TGTGCCAGCAGCCCACTATGGGTCCAAGAGACCCAGTACTTC. Its protein product is CASSPLWVQETQYF. Full variable domain (remainder filled in from reference TRBV7-9 and TRBJ2-5): DTGVSQNPRHKITKRGQNVTFRCDPISEHNRLYWYRQTLGQGPEFLTYFQNEAQLEKSRLLSDRFSAERPKGSFSTLEIQRTEQGDSAMYLCASSPLWVQETQYFGPGTRLLVL.

The J gene is TRBJ1-5, the V gene TRBV4-2; D remains unclear. The CDR3 consists of 15 residues. CDR1 is LGHNA, CDR2 YNFKEQ, per germline. Trimming cost V 0 bases and J 6 bases, with 12 bases left between them. Here the CDR3 reads CASSQEAFIRQPQHF. The CDR3 coding sequence is TGTGCCAGCAGCCAAGAGGCCTTTATACGTCAGCCCCAGCATTTT.

The J gene is TRBJ1-5, the V gene TRBV7-8, with TRBD1 as a possible D gene (5 bases). Germline CDR1 SGHVS, CDR2 FQNEAQ. This CDR3 contains 17 residues. Between the trimmed V and J ends, which lost 0 bases and 8 bases, there was a span of 20 bases. CDR3 DNA: TGTGCCAGCAGCTTAGCGTGGGGGTCGGTCTCCAGGGAGCCCCAGCATTTT. Its translation is CASSLAWGSVSREPQHF.

The rearrangement uses TRBV27 and TRBJ1-6; possible D gene TRBD1, 6 bases. This CDR3 has 14 residues. V lost 1 base and J 10 bases, leaving 11 bases between the germline ends. The germline V gene encodes CDR1 MNHEY and CDR2 SMNVEV (reference sequence). The CDR3 nucleotides read TGTGCCAGCAGTTTATACAGGCAGGGGTCACCCCTCCACTTT. This translates into CASSLYRQGSPLHF.

The chain links TRBV27 to TRBJ2-1; 7 bases agree with TRBD1. J lost 7 bases, V lost 0 bases, and 0 bases had no gene match. Per the germline V gene, CDR1 is MNHEY and CDR2 is SMNVEV (reference sequence). This CDR3 has 13 residues. Here the CDR3 reads CASSLSRGNEQFF. In DNA, the CDR3 is TGTGCCAGCAGTTTATCCAGGGGGAATGAGCAGTTCTTC.

The V and J genes are TRBV28 and TRBJ1-2; D not resolved. CDR1 is MDHEN and CDR2 is SYDVKM in the germline V gene. Trimming pared 3 bases from V and 9 bases from J, leaving 8 bases between. The CDR3 contains 11 residues. The CDR3 here is CASSFLRSYTF. CDR3 DNA sequence: TGTGCCAGCAGTTTTCTCCGTAGCTACACCTTC.

This chain connects TRBV10-3 to TRBJ1-5, with a weak D call TRBD1 (5 bases). V lost 6 bases and J lost 4, with 13 bases in between. CDR3 length: 14 residues. Germline V gives CDR1 ENHRY, CDR2 SYGVKD. The CDR3 region is CAIRGGGTNQPQHF. The CDR3 nucleotides are TGTGCCATCAGGGGAGGAGGGACTAATCAGCCCCAGCATTTT.

The chain is built from TRBV29-1 and TRBJ1-1; D unclear. CDR3 size: 13 residues. Deletions cut 4 bases from V and 4 bases from J, with 13 bases between. CDR1 is SQVTM, CDR2 ANQGSEA, per germline. CDR3 loop: CSVAVGIGTEAFF. The CDR3 DNA is TGCAGCGTTGCGGTAGGGATCGGCACTGAAGCTTTCTTT.

The chain recombines TRBV28 with TRBJ1-2, with 7 bases identical to TRBD1. The germline CDR1 and CDR2 sequences are MDHEN and SYDVKM. The V gene end was trimmed by 7 bases and the J gene end by 4 bases; junction bases not matched to a gene: 6. CDR3 size: 13 residues. The chain's CDR3 is CASTAGGAYGYTF. CDR3 sequence (DNA): TGTGCCAGCACCGCAGGGGGGGCCTATGGCTACACCTTC.

The chain carries TRBV6-5 and TRBJ1-5, with a possible D match to TRBD1 (6 bases). The CDR3 has 14 amino acids. V was trimmed by 2 bases and J by 6 bases, leaving 11 bases between them. Germline V gene lookup returns CDR1 MNHEY and CDR2 SVGAGI. The CDR3 here is CASSYGGAGQPQHF. The CDR3 DNA is TGTGCCAGCAGTTACGGGGGCGCAGGTCAGCCCCAGCATTTT.

The rearrangement links TRBV5-5 to TRBJ2-7, with D unresolved. Deletions cut 7 bases from V and 5 bases from J, with 7 bases between. The CDR3 is 10 amino acids. Looked up from germline, CDR1 is SGHKS and CDR2 is YYEKEE (reference sequence). The chain's CDR3 is CASPGDEQYF. CDR3 nucleotides: TGTGCCAGCCCTGGGGACGAGCAGTACTTC.

V usage is TRBV29-1 and J usage is TRBJ2-5; no clear D. Germline CDR1 reads SQVTM; CDR2 reads ANQGSEA. This CDR3 is 13 amino acids long. V shed 5 bases and J shed 1 base, with 11 bases lying between them. The DNA of the CDR3 is TGCAGCGTTTCGGGTAGACTCCAAGAGACCCAGTACTTC. Protein product: CSVSGRLQETQYF.

The chain joins TRBV27 to TRBJ1-1; 8 positions match TRBD1. Germline V CDR1 and CDR2: MNHEY, SMNVEV (reference sequence). J was trimmed by 11 bases and V by 5 bases; bases with no gene match: 10. The CDR3 runs 13 residues. DNA of the CDR3: TGTGCCAGCAGTCCCGGGACAGGCCTATTGGCTTTCTTT. Amino acid sequence: CASSPGTGLLAFF.

The J gene is TRBJ2-7, the V gene TRBV10-2; 11 bases fit TRBD2. Trimming at V came to 7 bases and at J to 2 bases, leaving 4 bases not matched to a gene. CDR1 is WSHSY, CDR2 SAAADI, per germline. The CDR3 sequence is 14 residues long. CDR3 DNA: TGCGCCAGCAACCTAGCGGGGGGTACCTACGAGCAGTACTTC. Protein product: CASNLAGGTYEQYF.

The chain couples TRBV7-9 to TRBJ1-2; 7 nucleotides agree with TRBD1. The junction had 4 bases not matched to a gene; V was cut back by 3 bases and J by 3 bases. This CDR3 is 14 amino acids long. Germline lookup yields CDR1 SEHNR and CDR2 FQNEAQ (reference sequence). CDR3 sequence reads: CASSFQGGDYGYTF. The CDR3 region has the DNA TGTGCCAGCAGCTTTCAAGGGGGCGACTATGGCTACACCTTC.